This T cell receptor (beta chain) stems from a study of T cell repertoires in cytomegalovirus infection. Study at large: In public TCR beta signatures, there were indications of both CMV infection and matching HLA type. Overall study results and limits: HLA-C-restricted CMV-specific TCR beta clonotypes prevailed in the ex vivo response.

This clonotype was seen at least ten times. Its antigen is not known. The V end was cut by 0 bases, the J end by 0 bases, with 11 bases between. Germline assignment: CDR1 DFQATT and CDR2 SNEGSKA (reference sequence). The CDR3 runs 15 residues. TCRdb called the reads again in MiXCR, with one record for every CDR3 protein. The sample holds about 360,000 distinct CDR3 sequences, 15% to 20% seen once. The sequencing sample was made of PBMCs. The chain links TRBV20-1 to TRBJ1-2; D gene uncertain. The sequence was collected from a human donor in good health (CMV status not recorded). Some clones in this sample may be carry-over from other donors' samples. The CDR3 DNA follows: TGCAGTGCTAGAGATAGGACTCCAGCTAACTATGGCTACACCTTC. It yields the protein CSARDRTPANYGYTF.